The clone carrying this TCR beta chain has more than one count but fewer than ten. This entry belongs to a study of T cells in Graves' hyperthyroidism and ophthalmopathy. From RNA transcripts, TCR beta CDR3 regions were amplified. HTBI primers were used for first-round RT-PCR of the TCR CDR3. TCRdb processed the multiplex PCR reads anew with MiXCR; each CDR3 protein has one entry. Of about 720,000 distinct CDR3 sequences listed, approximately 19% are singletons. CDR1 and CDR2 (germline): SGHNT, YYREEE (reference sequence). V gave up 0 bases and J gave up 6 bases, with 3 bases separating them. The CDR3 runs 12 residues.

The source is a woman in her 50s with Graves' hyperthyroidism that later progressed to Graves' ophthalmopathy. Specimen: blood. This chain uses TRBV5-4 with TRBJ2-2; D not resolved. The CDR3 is CASSLEAGELFF. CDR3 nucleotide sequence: TGTGCCAGCAGCTTGGAGGCCGGGGAGCTGTTTTTT. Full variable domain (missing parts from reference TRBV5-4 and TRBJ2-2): ETGVTQSPTHLIKTRGQQVTLRCSSQSGHNTVSWYQQALGQGPQFIFQYYREEENGRGNFPPRFSGLQFPNYSSELNVNALELDDSALYLCASSLEAGELFFGEGSRLTVL.